This T cell receptor beta chain came from a study of shared clonotypes between healthy human individuals. Notes on this clone: The antigen is undetermined.

In the authors' methods: Owing to the provision of junction-only sequences devoid of quality scores by immunoSEQ, filtering differed. The protocol was immunoSEQ multiplex PCR, while the TCRdb copy is restricted to in-frame clones and leaves out a portion. V, J and clone size were drawn from that table, and D and trimming were deduced from the DNA. This table has approximately 2.1 million clones, more than 80% appearing once. The V and J ends lost 5 bases and 5 bases, in that order; junction bases with no gene match: 6. CDR1 is SGHAT and CDR2 is FQNNGV in the germline V gene. The CDR3 has 14 amino acids. Findings and limits, study-wide: Shared clonotypes across all four donors exceeded non-shared ones in generation probability.

Sequences were obtained from naive CD4+ T cells from PBMCs. The subset denotes: CD45RA+ positively selected. The TCR was taken from a man aged 18 to 29 in good health. Some clones in this sample may be carry-over from other donors' samples. The V and J genes are TRBV11-2 and TRBJ2-1, with 7 bases aligning to TRBD1. The CDR3, as DNA: TGTGCCAGCAGCCGGGGCGGACAGGACAATGAGCAGTTCTTC. The encoded protein is CASSRGGQDNEQFF.